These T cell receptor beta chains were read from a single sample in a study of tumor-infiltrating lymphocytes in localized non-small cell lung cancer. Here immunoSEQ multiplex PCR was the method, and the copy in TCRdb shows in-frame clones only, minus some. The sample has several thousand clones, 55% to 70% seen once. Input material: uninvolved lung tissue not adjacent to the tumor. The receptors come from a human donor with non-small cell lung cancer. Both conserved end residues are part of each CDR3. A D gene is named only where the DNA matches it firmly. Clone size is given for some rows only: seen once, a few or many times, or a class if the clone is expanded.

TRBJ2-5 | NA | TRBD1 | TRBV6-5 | TGTGCCAGCAGGAGGGACAGAGCATTAGAGACCCAGTACTTC | CASRRDRALETQYF
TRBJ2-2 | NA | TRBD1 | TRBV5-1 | TGCGCCAGCAGCTCTTCGACAGGGAGCACCGGGGAGCTGTTTTTT | CASSSSTGSTGELFF
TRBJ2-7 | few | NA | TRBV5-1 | TGCGCCAGCAGCACAACAGGGTTAAGGTCCTACGAGCAGTACTTC | CASSTTGLRSYEQYF
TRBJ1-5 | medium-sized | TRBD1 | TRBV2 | TGTGCCAGCAGTGACCTGACAGGGGATGTGAATCAGCCCCAGCATTTT | CASSDLTGDVNQPQHF
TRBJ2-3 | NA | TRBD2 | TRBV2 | TGTGCCACAGAGCGGGGACTCCGAGGAGATACGCAGTATTTT | CATERGLRGDTQYF
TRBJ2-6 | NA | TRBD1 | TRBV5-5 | TGTGCCAGCAGCTTGCGCCGGACAGGGGGCGTTGGGGCCAACGTCCTGACTTTC | CASSLRRTGGVGANVLTF
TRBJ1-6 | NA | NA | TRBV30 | TGTGCCTGGAGTGTTTTGAACAGGGACGACTCACCCCTCCACTTT | CAWSVLNRDDSPLHF
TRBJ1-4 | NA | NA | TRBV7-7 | TGTGCCAGCAGCTTTTGGGGCTTGGTTGAAAAACTGTTTTTT | CASSFWGLVEKLFF
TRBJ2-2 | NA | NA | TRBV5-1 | TGCGCCAGCAGCTTACTCCAGTACGGGGTCGGGGAGCTGTTTTTT | CASSLLQYGVGELFF
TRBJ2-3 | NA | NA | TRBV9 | TGTGCCAGCAGCCGAGGGTGGGGCACAGATACGCAGTATTTT | CASSRGWGTDTQYF
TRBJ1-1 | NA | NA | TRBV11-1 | TGTGCCAGCAGCCCACACAGGGAACCCACTGAAGCTTTCTTT | CASSPHREPTEAFF
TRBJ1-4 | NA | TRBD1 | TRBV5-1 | TGCGCCAGCAGCGATATGGGACAGGGGGATGAAAAACTGTTTTTT | CASSDMGQGDEKLFF
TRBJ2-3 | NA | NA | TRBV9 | TGTGCCAGCAGCGCAGCCCCTCGCGATACGCAGTATTTT | CASSAAPRDTQYF
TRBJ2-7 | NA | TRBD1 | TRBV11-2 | TGTGCCAGCAGCCTTTCGACAGGGGGCTTTAACGAGCAGTACTTC | CASSLSTGGFNEQYF
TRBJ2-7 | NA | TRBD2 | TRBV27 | TGTGCCAGCAGTTTACTAGCGGGGGGGGGCGAGCAGTACTTC | CASSLLAGGGEQYF
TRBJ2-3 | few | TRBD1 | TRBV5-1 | TGCGCCAGCAGCCCGTCCGGGACAGGGGGCCCAGATACGCAGTATTTT | CASSPSGTGGPDTQYF
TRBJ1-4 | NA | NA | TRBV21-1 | TGTGCCAGCAGAGGAGGACGCCATAGAAAACTGTTTTTT | CASRGGRHRKLFF
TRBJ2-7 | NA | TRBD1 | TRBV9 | TGTGCCAGCAGTGAAGGTGGGACAGGGGTCGACGAGCAGTACTTC | CASSEGGTGVDEQYF
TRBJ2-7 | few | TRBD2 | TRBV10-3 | TGTGCCATCAGTGAGTCTCCGGGACTAGCGGGGGGTGGCGCCTACGAGCAGTACTTC | CAISESPGLAGGGAYEQYF
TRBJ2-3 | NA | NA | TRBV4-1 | TGCGCCAGCAGCCAAACCTGGCCGACTTCCACAGATACGCAGTATTTT | CASSQTWPTSTDTQYF
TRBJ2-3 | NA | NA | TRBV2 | TGTGCCAGCAGTGCCCCTAGGGGGAGCACAGATACGCAGTATTTT | CASSAPRGSTDTQYF
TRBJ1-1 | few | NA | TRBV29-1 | TGCAGCGTTGAAGAAACACAGGAGGCTGAAGCTTTCTTT | CSVEETQEAEAFF
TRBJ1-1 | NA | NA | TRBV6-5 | TGTGCCAGCGGGAGGATGAACACTGAAGCTTTCTTT | CASGRMNTEAFF
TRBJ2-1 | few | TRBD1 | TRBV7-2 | TGTGCCAGCAGCTCGCCGGGACAGGAGCAGTTCTTC | CASSSPGQEQFF
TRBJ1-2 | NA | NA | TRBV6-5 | TGTGCCAGCAGTTACGAGGGGAGGGATGGCTACACCTTC | CASSYEGRDGYTF
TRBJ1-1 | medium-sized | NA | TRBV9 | TGTGCCAGCAGCGTAGCAGGGGTGAACACTGAAGCTTTCTTT | CASSVAGVNTEAFF
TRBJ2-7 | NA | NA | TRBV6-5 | TGTGCCAGCAGCCCGTCCGGAGGTAGCCTCTACGAGCAGTACTTC | CASSPSGGSLYEQYF